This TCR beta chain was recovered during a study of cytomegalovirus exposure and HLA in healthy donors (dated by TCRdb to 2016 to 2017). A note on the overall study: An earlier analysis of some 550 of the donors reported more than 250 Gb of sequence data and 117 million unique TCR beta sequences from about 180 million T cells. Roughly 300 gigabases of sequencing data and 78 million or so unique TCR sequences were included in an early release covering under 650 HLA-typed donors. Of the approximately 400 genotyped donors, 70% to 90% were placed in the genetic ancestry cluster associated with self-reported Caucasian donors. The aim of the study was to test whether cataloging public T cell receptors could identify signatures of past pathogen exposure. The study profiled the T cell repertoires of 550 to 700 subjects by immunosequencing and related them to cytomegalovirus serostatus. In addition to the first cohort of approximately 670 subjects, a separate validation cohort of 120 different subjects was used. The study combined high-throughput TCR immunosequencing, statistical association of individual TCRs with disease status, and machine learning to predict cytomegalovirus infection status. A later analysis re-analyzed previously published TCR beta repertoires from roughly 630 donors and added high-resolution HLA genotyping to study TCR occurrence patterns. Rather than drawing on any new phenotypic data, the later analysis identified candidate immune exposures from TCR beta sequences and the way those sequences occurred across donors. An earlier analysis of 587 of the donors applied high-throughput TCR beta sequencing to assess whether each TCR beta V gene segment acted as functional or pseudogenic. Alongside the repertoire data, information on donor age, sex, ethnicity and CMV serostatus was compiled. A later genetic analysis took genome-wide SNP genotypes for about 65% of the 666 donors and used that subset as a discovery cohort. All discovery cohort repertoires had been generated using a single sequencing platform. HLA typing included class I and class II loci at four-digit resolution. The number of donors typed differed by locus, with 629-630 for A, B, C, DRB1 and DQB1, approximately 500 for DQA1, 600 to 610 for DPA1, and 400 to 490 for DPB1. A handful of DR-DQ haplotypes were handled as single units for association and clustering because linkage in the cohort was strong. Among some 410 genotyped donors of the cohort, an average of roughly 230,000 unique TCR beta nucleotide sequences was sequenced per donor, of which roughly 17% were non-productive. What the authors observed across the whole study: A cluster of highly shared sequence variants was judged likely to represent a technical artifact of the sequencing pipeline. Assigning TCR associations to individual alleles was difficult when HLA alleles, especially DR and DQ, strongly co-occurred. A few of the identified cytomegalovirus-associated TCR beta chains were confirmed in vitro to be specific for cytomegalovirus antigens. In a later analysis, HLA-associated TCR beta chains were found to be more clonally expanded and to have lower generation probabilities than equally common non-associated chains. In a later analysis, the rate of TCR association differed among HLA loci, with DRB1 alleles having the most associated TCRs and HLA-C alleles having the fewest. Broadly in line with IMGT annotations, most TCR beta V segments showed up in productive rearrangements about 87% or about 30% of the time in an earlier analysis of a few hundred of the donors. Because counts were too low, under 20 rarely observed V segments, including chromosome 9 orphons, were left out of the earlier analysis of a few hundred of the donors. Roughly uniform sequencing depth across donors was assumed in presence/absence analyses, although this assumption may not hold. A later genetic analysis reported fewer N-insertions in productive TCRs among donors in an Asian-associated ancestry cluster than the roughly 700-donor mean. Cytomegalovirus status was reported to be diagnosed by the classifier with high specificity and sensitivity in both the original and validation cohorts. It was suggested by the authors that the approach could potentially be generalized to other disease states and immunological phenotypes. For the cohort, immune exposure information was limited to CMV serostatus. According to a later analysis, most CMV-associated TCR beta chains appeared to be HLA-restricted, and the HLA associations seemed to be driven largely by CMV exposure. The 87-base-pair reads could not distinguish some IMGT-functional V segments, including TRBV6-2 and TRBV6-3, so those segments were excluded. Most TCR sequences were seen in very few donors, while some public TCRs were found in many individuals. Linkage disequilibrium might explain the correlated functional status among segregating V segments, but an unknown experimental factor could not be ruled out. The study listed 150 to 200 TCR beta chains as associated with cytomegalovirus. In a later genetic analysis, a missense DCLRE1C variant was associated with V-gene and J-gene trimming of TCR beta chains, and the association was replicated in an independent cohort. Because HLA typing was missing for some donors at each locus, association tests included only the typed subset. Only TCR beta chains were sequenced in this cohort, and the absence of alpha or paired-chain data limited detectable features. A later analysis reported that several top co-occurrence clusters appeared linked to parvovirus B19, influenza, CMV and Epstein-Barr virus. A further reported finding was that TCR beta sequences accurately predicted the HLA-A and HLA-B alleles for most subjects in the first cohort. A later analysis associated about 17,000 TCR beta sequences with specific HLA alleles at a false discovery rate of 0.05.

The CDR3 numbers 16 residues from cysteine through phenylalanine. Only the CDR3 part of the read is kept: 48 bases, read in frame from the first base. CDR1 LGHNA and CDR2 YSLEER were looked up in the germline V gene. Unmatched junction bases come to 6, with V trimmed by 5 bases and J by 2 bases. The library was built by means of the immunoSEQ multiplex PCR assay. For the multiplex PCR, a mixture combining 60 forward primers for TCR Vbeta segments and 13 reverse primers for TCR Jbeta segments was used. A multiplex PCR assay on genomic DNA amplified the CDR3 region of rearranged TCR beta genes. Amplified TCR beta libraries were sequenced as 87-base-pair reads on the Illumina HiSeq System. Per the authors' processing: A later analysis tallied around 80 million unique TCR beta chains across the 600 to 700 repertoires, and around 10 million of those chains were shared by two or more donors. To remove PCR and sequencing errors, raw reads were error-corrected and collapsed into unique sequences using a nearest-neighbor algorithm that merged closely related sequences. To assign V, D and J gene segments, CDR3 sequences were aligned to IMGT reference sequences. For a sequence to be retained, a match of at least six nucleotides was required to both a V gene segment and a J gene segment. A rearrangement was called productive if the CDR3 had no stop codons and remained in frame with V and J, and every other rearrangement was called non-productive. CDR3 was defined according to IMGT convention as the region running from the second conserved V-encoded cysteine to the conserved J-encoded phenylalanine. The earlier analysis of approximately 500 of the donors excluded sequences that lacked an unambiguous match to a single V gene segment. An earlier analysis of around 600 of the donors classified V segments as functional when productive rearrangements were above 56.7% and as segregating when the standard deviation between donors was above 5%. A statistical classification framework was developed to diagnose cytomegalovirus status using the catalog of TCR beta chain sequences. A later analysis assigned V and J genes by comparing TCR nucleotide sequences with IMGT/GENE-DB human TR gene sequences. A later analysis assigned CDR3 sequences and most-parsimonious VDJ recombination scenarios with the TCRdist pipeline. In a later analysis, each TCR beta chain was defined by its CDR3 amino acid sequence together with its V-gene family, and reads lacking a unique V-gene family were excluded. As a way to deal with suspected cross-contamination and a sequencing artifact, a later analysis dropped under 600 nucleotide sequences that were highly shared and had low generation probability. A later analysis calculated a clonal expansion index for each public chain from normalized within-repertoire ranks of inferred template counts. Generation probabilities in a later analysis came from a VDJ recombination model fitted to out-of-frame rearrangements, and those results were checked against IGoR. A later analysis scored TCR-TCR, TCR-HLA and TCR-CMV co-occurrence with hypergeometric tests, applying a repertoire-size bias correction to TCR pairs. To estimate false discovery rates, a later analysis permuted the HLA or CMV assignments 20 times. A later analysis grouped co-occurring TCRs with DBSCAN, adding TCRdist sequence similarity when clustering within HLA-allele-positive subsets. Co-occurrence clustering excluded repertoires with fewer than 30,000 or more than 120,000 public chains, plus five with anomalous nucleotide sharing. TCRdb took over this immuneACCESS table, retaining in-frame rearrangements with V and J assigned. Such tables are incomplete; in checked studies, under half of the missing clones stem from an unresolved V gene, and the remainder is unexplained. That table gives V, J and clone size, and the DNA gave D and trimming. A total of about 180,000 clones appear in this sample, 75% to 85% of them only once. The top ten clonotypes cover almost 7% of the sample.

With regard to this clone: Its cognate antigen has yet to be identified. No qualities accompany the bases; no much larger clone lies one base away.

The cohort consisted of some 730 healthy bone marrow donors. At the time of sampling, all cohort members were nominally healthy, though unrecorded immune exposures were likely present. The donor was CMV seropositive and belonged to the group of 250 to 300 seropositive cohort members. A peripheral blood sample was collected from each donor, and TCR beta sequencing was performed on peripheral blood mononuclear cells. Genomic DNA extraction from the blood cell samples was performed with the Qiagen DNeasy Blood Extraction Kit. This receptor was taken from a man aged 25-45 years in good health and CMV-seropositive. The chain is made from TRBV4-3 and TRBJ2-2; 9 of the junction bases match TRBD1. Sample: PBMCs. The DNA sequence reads TGCGCCAGCAGCTCAACAGGGGGCTTTAACACCGGGGAGCTGTTTTTT. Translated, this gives CASSSTGGFNTGELFF.